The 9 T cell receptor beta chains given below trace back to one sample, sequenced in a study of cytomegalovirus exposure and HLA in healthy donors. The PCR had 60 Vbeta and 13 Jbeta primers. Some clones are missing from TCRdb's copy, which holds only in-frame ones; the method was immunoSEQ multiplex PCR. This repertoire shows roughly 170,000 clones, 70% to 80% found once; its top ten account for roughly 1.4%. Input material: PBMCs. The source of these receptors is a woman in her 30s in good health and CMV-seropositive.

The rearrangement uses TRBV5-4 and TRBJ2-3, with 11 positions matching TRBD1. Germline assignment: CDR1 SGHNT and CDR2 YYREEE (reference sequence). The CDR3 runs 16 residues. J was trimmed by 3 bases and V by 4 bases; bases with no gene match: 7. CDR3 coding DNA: TGTGCCAGCAGCAGGGACAGGGGGAGAGTAACAGATACGCAGTATTTT. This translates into CASSRDRGRVTDTQYF.

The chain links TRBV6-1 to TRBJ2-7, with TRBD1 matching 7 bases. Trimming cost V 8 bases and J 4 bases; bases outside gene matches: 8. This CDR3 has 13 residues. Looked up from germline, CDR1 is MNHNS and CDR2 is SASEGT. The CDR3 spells CASDTGVGYEQYF. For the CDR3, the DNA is TGTGCCAGCGATACAGGGGTGGGGTACGAGCAGTACTTC.

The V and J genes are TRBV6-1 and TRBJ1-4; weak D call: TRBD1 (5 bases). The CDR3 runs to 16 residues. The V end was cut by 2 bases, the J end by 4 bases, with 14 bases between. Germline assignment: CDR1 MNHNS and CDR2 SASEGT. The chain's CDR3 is CASSERLGGFNEKLFF. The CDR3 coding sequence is TGTGCCAGCAGTGAACGGTTGGGGGGATTTAATGAAAAACTGTTTTTT.

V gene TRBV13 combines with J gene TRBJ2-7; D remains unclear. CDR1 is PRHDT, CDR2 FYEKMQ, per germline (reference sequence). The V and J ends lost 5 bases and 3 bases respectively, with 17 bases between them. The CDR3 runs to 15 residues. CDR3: CASSQWAADGYEQYF. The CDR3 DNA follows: TGTGCCAGCAGCCAATGGGCCGCTGACGGCTACGAGCAGTACTTC. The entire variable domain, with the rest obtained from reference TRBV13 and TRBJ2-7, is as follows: AAGVIQSPRHLIKEKRETATLKCYPIPRHDTVYWYQQGPGQDPQFLISFYEKMQSDKGSIPDRFSAQQFSDYHSELNMSSLELGDSALYFCASSQWAADGYEQYFGPGTRLTVT.

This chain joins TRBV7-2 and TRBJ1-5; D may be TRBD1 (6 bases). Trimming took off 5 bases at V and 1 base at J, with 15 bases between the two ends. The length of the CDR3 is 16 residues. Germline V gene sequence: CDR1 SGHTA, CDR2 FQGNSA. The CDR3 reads CASSHWGGASNQPQHF. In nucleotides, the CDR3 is TGTGCCAGCAGCCATTGGGGGGGGGCAAGCAATCAGCCCCAGCATTTT. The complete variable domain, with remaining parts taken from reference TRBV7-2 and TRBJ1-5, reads GAGVSQSPSNKVTEKGKDVELRCDPISGHTALYWYRQSLGQGLEFLIYFQGNSAPDKSGLPSDRFSAERTGGSVSTLTIQRTQQEDSAVYLCASSHWGGASNQPQHFGDGTRLSIL.

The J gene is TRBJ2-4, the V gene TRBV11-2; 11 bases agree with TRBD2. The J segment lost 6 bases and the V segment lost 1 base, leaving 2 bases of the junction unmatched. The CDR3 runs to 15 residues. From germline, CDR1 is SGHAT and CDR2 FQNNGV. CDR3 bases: TGTGCCAGCAGCTTAGGGCTAGCGGGAGGAAACATTCAGTACTTC. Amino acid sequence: CASSLGLAGGNIQYF. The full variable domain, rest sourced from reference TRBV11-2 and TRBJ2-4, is EAGVAQSPRYKIIEKRQSVAFWCNPISGHATLYWYQQILGQGPKLLIQFQNNGVVDDSQLPKDRFSAERLKGVDSTLKIQPAKLEDSAVYLCASSLGLAGGNIQYFGAGTRLSVL.

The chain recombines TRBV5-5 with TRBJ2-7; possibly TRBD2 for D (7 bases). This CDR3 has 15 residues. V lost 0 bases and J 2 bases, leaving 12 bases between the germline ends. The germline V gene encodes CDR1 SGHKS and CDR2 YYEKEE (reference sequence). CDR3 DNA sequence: TGTGCCAGCAGCTTGGAAGGGGGGGAAACCTACGAGCAGTACTTC. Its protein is CASSLEGGETYEQYF.

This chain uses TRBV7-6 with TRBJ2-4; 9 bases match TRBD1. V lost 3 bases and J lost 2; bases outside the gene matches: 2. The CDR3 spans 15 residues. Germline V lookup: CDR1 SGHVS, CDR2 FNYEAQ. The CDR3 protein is CASSLGTGSKNIQYF. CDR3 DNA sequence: TGTGCCAGCAGCTTGGGGACAGGGTCCAAAAACATTCAGTACTTC.

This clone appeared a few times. DNA for the CDR3: TGTGCCTGTGACCCCCTACGGCGGGTCGTCACCGGGGAGCTGTTTTTT. This translates into CACDPLRRVVTGELFF. The chain employs TRBV30 and TRBJ2-2; perhaps TRBD2 as D (5 bases). This CDR3 spans 16 amino acids. V gave up 6 bases and J gave up 4 bases, with 21 bases separating them. Germline V gene data show CDR1 as GTSNPN and CDR2 as SVGIG (reference sequence).